This TCR beta chain originates from a study of T cell repertoires in cytomegalovirus infection. The wider study: Well-studied HLA-B-restricted CMV epitopes were used in the study alongside recently identified HLA-C-restricted ones. It was the public TCR beta signatures that indicated both CMV infection and matching HLA type.

V was clipped by 7 bases and J by 12 bases; unmatched bases: 17. The CDR3 is 15 amino acids. This clonotype was seen many times. What it binds is not known. General study findings and limits: CMV carriers with the relevant HLA were identified by cumulative public TCR beta family frequency. It was HLA-C-restricted CMV-specific TCR beta clonotypes that dominated the response ex vivo.

Each CDR3 protein is one row after TCRdb ran MiXCR on the reads. Among 650,000 to 900,000 distinct CDR3 sequences listed, approximately 29% were seen once. The genes are TRBV12-3 or TRBV12-4 and TRBJ2-3, with TRBD2 matching 9 bases. Sequencing was performed on cultured CD8+ T cells from PBMCs, taken from culture after CMV antigen stimulation. This sequence originates from a human donor in good health (CMV status not recorded). Some clones in this sample may be carry-over from other donors' samples. CDR3 protein: CASTTGRNERGDQYF. CDR3 sequence (DNA): TGTGCCAGCACCACTGGGAGGAACGAGCGGGGGGATCAGTATTTT.